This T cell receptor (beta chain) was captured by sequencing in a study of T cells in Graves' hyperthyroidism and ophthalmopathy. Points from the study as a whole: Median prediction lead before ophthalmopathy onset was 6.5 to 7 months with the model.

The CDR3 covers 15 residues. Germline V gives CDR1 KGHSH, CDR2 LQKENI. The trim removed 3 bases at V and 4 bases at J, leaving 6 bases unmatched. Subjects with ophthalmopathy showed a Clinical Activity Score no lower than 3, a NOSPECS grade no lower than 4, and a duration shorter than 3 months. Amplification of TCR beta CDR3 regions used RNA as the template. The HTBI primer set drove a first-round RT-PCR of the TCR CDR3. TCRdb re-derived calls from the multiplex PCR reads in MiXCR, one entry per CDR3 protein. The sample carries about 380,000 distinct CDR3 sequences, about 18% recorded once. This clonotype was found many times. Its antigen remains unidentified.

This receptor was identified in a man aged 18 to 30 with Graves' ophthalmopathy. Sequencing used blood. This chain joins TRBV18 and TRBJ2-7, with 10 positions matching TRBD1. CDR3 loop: CASSPAGTGVYEQYF. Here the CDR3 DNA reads TGTGCCAGCTCACCGGCGGGGACAGGGGTATACGAGCAGTACTTC. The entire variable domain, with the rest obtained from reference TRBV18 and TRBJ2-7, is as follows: NAGVMQNPRHLVRRRGQEARLRCSPMKGHSHVYWYRQLPEEGLKFMVYLQKENIIDESGMPKERFSAEFPKEGPSILRIQQVVRGDSAAYFCASSPAGTGVYEQYFGPGTRLTVT.